This T cell receptor (beta chain) was identified during a study of blood T cells in healthy people across ages. It was with a sample-barcoded 5' primer and a J-beta primer mix that a second PCR of about 6 to 12 cycles was run. TCRdb reprocessed the 5' RACE reads with MiXCR, giving one entry per CDR3 protein. The sample carries approximately 2,000,000 distinct CDR3 sequences, roughly 43% recorded once. The sample consisted of blood. The TCR sequence derives from a human donor in good health.

CDR3 DNA: TGTGCCAGCAGTCTTCGGACTTTATACAATGAGCAGTACTTC. It is translated as CASSLRTLYNEQYF. The chain is built from TRBV2 and TRBJ2-7; a possible D gene is TRBD2 (5 bases). This CDR3 is 14 amino acids long. V shed 5 bases and J shed 7 bases, with 18 bases lying between them. Germline assignment: CDR1 SNHLY and CDR2 FYNNEI.